Presented here are 4 T cell receptor beta chains from one specimen sequenced in a study of T cell repertoires in cytomegalovirus infection. Their target antigens are unknown. Via MiXCR, TCRdb re-called the reads, giving one row per CDR3 protein. The sample lists a few hundred thousand distinct CDR3 sequences, roughly 43% occurring once. Here the sequenced sample was cultured PBMCs, taken from culture after CMV antigen stimulation. The origin of the receptors is a human donor in good health (CMV status not recorded). Some clones in this sample may be carry-over from other donors' samples.

This clonotype was found once. The rearrangement joins TRBV2 to TRBJ2-7, with 9 bases matching TRBD1. J was trimmed by 2 bases and V by 5 bases; bases with no gene match: 10. The CDR3 length is 16 residues. From germline, CDR1 is SNHLY and CDR2 FYNNEI. The CDR3 bases are TGTGCCAGCAGTACCCCTCAAGGACAGGGGACCTACGAGCAGTACTTC. Amino acid sequence: CASSTPQGQGTYEQYF.

This clonotype was counted ten times or more. The chain couples TRBV7-2 to TRBJ2-3; the D is unclear. The V end was cut by 5 bases, the J end by 1 base, with 19 bases between. The CDR3 runs to 17 residues. Per germline, CDR1 SGHTA and CDR2 FQGNSA. The CDR3 region is CASSRTRLNRGTDTQYF. For the CDR3, the DNA is TGTGCCAGCAGCCGAACCCGGCTAAATCGTGGCACAGATACGCAGTATTTT.

The chain couples TRBV4-3 to TRBJ1-2; TRBD1 agrees at 7 bases. This CDR3 is 16 amino acids long. The V gene's germline CDR1 is LGHNA and CDR2 YSLEER. V dropped 2 bases and J dropped 2; count of bases not matched to a gene: 8. This chain's CDR3 is CASSQPGTEYNYGYTF. CDR3 bases: TGCGCCAGCAGCCAACCCGGGACAGAGTACAACTATGGCTACACCTTC.

Ten or more counts support this clonotype. This chain joins TRBV7-2 and TRBJ2-3; 8 positions match TRBD2. With V trimmed by 0 bases and J by 1 base, 6 bases remained unmatched. The CDR3 spans 17 residues. Germline V gives CDR1 SGHTA, CDR2 FQGNSA. The CDR3, as DNA: TGTGCCAGCAGCTTAGCATTTAGCGGGGCCCGCACAGATACGCAGTATTTT. Its translation is CASSLAFSGARTDTQYF.